The entry below gives a single T cell receptor (beta chain) sequence along with its context. Treatment here: preoperative locoregional IRX-2 cytokine immunotherapy. This phase Ib study tested locoregional IRX-2 cytokine immunotherapy given before surgery. The data were produced by immunoSEQ multiplex PCR, yet TCRdb's version contains in-frame clones alone and is incomplete. The table shows 95,000 to 100,000 clones, with just over 85% occurring only once. The entry originates in a study of preoperative IRX-2 immunotherapy in early breast cancer. This CDR3 comprises 14 residues. The germline CDR1 and CDR2 sequences are SGHNT and YENEEA. V lost 4 bases, J lost 1 base, and 10 bases lay in between.

The input for sequencing was tumor tissue, taken after IRX-2 immunotherapy. The sequence derives from a human donor with breast cancer. V is TRBV11-3 and J is TRBJ1-1; TRBD1 might be the D (5 bases). CDR3: CASSSRGANTEAFF. The CDR3 region has the DNA TGTGCCAGCAGCTCTCGGGGCGCGAACACTGAAGCTTTCTTT.